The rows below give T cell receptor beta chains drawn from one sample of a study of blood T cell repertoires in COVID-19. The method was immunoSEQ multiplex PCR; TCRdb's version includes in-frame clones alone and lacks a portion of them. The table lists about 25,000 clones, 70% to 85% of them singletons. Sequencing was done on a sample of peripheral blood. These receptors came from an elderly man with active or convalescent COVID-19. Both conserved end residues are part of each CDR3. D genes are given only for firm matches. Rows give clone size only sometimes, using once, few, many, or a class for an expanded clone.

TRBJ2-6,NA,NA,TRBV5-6,CASGLRGFSGANVLTF
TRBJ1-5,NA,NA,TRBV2,CASSGARVSNQPQHF
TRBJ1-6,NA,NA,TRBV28,CASSLIRGASPLHF
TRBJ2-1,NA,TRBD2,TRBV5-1,CASSKDLAGVSGNEQFF
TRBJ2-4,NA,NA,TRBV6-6,CASTAGAENIQYF
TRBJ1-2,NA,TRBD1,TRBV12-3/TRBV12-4,CASSGGQLYGYTF
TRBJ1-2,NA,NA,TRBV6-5,CASTPGWGYTF
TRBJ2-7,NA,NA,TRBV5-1,CASSSSGIPYEQYF
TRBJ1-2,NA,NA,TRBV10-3,CAISESTGYGYTF
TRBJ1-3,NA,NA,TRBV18,CASSPALGQISGNTIYF
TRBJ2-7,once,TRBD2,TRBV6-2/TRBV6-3,CASSYMPAGGPEQYF
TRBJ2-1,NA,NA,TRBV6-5,CASSYPGEQFF
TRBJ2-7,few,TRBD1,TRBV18,CASFPGQGAVYEQYF
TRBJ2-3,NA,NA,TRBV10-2,CASSESPTSTDTQYF
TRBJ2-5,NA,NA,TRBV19,CASSVGRGETQYF
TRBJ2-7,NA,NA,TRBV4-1,CASSQVSYEQYF
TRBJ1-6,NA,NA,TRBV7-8,CASSGPSANSPLHF
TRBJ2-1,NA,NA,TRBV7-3,CASSLSIRDEQFF
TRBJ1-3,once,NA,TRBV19,CASSISGTYGNTIYF
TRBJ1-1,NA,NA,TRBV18,CASSIGVTEAFF
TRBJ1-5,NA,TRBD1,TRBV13,CASSLGGQANQPQHF
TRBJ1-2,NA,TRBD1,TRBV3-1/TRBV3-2,CASSQDGQGASNYGYTF
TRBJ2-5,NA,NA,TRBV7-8,CASSRGAATTGETQYF
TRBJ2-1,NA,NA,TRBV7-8,CASSFTRDYNEQFF
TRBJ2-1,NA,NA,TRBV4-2,CASSQDVRVSEQFF
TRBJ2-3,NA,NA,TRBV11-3,CASSLETGAAQYF
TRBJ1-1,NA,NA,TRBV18,CASSSLPGAMNTEAFF
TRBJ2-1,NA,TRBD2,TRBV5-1,CASSTSGRGNEQFF
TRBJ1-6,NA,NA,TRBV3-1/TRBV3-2,CASSRAGGSNSPLHF
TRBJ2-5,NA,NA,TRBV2,CASSLGPAGQETQYF
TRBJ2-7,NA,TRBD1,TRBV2,CASSRDRYYEQYF
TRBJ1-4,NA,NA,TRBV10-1,CAIYRNPLTGPTNEKLFF
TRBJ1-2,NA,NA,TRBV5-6,CASSAQGRVSYGYTF
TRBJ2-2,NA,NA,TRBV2,CASSFRRSNTGELFF
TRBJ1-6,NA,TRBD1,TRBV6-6,CASMGTGDRSPLHF
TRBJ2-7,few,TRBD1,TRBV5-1,CASSLGGAGSYEQYF
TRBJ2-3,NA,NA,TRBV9,CASSAGLSTDTQYF
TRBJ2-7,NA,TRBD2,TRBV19,CASSIGPSRGRVLYEQYF
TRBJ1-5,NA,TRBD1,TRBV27,CASSMETGFAQHF
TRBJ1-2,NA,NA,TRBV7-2,CASSLAGRGLDGYTF
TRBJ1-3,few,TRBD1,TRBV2,CASSRDRGGLGSGLSGNTIYF
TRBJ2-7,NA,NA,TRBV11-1,CASSPYSGRYEQYF